This TCR beta chain stems from a study of shared clonotypes between healthy human individuals (dated by TCRdb to about 2020). About the investigation overall: Two women and three men aged 18 to 49 years were included in the cohort. For each donor, CD4 naive and CD4 memory were each given three plates, CD8 naive was given two plates, and CD8 memory was given one plate. Blood TCR repertoires of about five healthy adults were deeply sequenced to estimate repertoire size and the extent of clonotype sharing between individuals. To increase sequencing depth and limit assay-specific biases, TCR repertoire library preparation and sequencing were carried out by different laboratories using diverse techniques. Leukapheresis yielded between about 0.94 and 9 billion PBMCs per donor. What the study reported, not specific to this receptor: Naive subsets generally had larger estimated clonotype richness than memory subsets did. Based on pairwise subsampling, the degree of clonotype sharing among donors was expected to be affected by sequencing depth. Incomplete sequencing was indicated by rarefaction of sorted-subset datasets, despite the large sequencing depth. Approximately 5% of naive CD4, 3.5% of naive CD8, 2.3% of memory CD4, and less than 0.45% of memory CD8 clonotypes were shared across several donors. The genetic and exposure-history diversity represented was limited by the small number of donors. Compared with non-shared clonotypes, the clonotypes found in all four sorted-subset donors had higher generation probabilities. Sampling was restricted to blood, and TCR repertoires in tissue are likely to differ from TCR repertoires in blood.

Using the deep immunoSEQ assay, multiplex PCR amplified TCR CDR3 regions from genomic DNA. For each cell subset, the extracted genomic DNA was distributed evenly across all wells of several immunoSEQ 96-well plates, and each plate served as one replicate. For sorted subsets, approximately 190 ng genomic DNA, equal to 30,000 or so T cell genomes, was loaded into each replicate PCR. The purified libraries were quantified using a Qubit 3.0 fluorometer, sized with a Bioanalyzer 2100, and then quantified again using the KAPA Library Quantification kit. Each immunoSEQ 96-well plate was sequenced on its own single-read 150-cycle Illumina NextSeq 550 flow cell. Per the authors' processing: Because the immunoSEQ output held only junctional sequences and lacked quality scores, the filtering could not match the filtering applied to full-length reads. Sequences were annotated with PyIR, a Python wrapper for IgBLAST v1.9, using IMGT germline references to assign V/J genes and CDR3. Reads with weak V/J assignments (E-value above 1e-6), missing CDR3, stop codons, out-of-frame junctions, or ambiguous translated residues were removed. A V3J clonotype was defined by an identical inferred V gene, J gene, and CDR3 amino acid sequence. Percentage overlap between repertoires was calculated by dividing the number of shared unique clonotypes by the size of the smaller repertoire. RTK rarefaction, the Chao1 estimator, and Recon v2.1 estimates of unobserved clonotypes were used to assess repertoire richness. Generation probabilities for all TCRbeta clonotypes obtained by the gDNA method from a handful of donors were computed using OLGA. TCRdb re-hosts the immuneACCESS table, in-frame sequences only. Its copies lack some clones; in the studies checked, an unresolved V gene accounts for under half of them, and the cause for the rest is not known. V, J and clone size reflect that table, while D and trimming were determined from the DNA. This sample has 2,500,000 or so clones in its table, and approximately 93% of those were observed once. Of the sample, 0.35% to 0.45% falls within the top ten clones.

Worth noting for this clone: Its antigen remains unidentified. Base-call qualities are not available, and no considerably larger clone is one nucleotide away.

The donors were healthy, HIV-negative adults with no recently reported acute infections or vaccinations. All donors were Caucasian adults living in Nashville, Tennessee, USA. CD4+ T cells were enriched by magnetic negative selection, after which naive cells were positively selected on CD45RA and the negative fraction was taken as the memory subset. Blood was obtained by leukapheresis, after which PBMCs were separated by Ficoll-Histopaque density gradient centrifugation and cryopreserved in liquid nitrogen vapor phase. Analytical flow cytometry was used to check the purity and quantity of each magnetically sorted T cell population. From each sorted fraction, genomic DNA was isolated and quantified by UV absorbance on a Nanodrop 2000c. At the junction V is shortened by 5 bases and J by 8 bases; bases outside the gene matches: 13. The CDR3 has 14 amino acids, counting the end cysteine and phenylalanine. The read is trimmed to its CDR3 DNA, 42 bases read in frame from base 1. Taken from the germline V gene (reference sequence), the CDR1 and CDR2 loops are GTSNPN and SVGIG.

Material for sequencing was naive CD4+ T cells from PBMCs. In light of the paper, this sample's cell subset or site label describes: CD45RA+ positively selected. The chain couples TRBV30 to TRBJ1-2; 8 middle bases align to TRBD1. The TCR was taken from a man between 18 and 35 years old in good health. Some clones in this sample may be carry-over from other donors' samples. In nucleotide form, the sequence is TGTGCCTGGGGACAGGGAAGCCCGGGGATGGGCTACACCTTC. This encodes CAWGQGSPGMGYTF.